This is a list of T cell receptor beta chains from one sample in a study of graft-versus-host responses after intestinal transplantation. No antigen has been assigned to these receptors. The table came from immunoSEQ multiplex PCR; TCRdb's copy has only in-frame clones and leaves some out. The repertoire holds 90,000 to 130,000 clones, with 85% to 95% as singletons. Here the sequenced sample was unstimulated CD8+ T cells sorted from spleen or lymph node cells, taken before transplant. These TCRs come from a human donor who was the organ donor for an intestinal transplant. Each CDR3 is given with its conserved first and last residue. Fields, in order: V gene, clone size, J gene, D gene, CDR3 DNA, CDR3 protein. A D gene is named only where the DNA matches it firmly. The size of a clone is reported for some rows only, either as once, few or many, or as a class for expanded clones.

v_call: TRBV18
clone_size: NA
j_call: TRBJ1-2
d_call: NA
cdr3_nt: TGTGCCAGCTCACCCGGGTTTAACTATGGCTACACCTTC
cdr3_aa: CASSPGFNYGYTF

v_call: TRBV4-1
clone_size: NA
j_call: TRBJ2-3
d_call: TRBD2
cdr3_nt: TGCGCCAGCAGCCAAGACCGGATTAGCGGGGTGACAGATACGCAGTATTTT
cdr3_aa: CASSQDRISGVTDTQYF

v_call: TRBV7-9
clone_size: NA
j_call: TRBJ1-4
d_call: NA
cdr3_nt: TGTGCCAGCAGCTGGGCCCGCCAGGAAAAACTGTTTTTT
cdr3_aa: CASSWARQEKLFF

v_call: TRBV6-6
clone_size: NA
j_call: TRBJ1-2
d_call: NA
cdr3_nt: TGTGCCAGCAGTTGGTCGTTCAACTATGGCTACACCTTC
cdr3_aa: CASSWSFNYGYTF

v_call: TRBV2
clone_size: once
j_call: TRBJ1-1
d_call: NA
cdr3_nt: TGTGCCAGCATATACCGGGGCGCTGAAGCTTTCTTT
cdr3_aa: CASIYRGAEAFF

v_call: TRBV30
clone_size: NA
j_call: TRBJ1-5
d_call: TRBD1
cdr3_nt: TGTGCCTGGAGTGCGCCGGGGACAGGATACAATCAGCCCCAGCATTTT
cdr3_aa: CAWSAPGTGYNQPQHF

v_call: TRBV13
clone_size: NA
j_call: TRBJ2-2
d_call: NA
cdr3_nt: TGTGCCAGCAGCTTAGCCGGCGAGGTCAAGGAGCTGTTTTTT
cdr3_aa: CASSLAGEVKELFF

v_call: TRBV4-1
clone_size: NA
j_call: TRBJ2-7
d_call: NA
cdr3_nt: TGCGCCAGCAGCCAAGGGTTCGGCTATGGAGGGAAGAACGAGCAGTACTTC
cdr3_aa: CASSQGFGYGGKNEQYF

v_call: TRBV5-1
clone_size: NA
j_call: TRBJ2-7
d_call: NA
cdr3_nt: TGCGCCAGCAGCTCCCGGCAAGGTCCGAACGAGCAGTACTTC
cdr3_aa: CASSSRQGPNEQYF

v_call: TRBV21-1
clone_size: NA
j_call: TRBJ2-2
d_call: NA
cdr3_nt: TGTGCCAGCCCACCCCCGGGTTCTGCCATCGGGGAGCTGTTTTTT
cdr3_aa: CASPPPGSAIGELFF

v_call: TRBV27
clone_size: NA
j_call: TRBJ2-7
d_call: NA
cdr3_nt: TGTGCCAGCAGTTTCCAAGCCGTCGGCTACGAGCAGTACTTC
cdr3_aa: CASSFQAVGYEQYF

v_call: TRBV5-6
clone_size: NA
j_call: TRBJ2-3
d_call: NA
cdr3_nt: TGTGCCAGCAGCTTGGTTTTAGCGGCCAACCCAGATACGCAGTATTTT
cdr3_aa: CASSLVLAANPDTQYF

v_call: TRBV7-9
clone_size: NA
j_call: TRBJ1-1
d_call: NA
cdr3_nt: TGTGCCAGCAGCTTAGTGAGTACTGAAGCTTTCTTT
cdr3_aa: CASSLVSTEAFF

v_call: TRBV7-9
clone_size: NA
j_call: TRBJ1-2
d_call: NA
cdr3_nt: TGTGCCAGCAGCTTAGGGGGATCTAACTATGGCTACACCTTC
cdr3_aa: CASSLGGSNYGYTF

v_call: TRBV19
clone_size: NA
j_call: TRBJ2-1
d_call: NA
cdr3_nt: TGTGCCAGTAGTATGGGGCAGGGTCAGTACGATGAGCAGTTCTTC
cdr3_aa: CASSMGQGQYDEQFF

v_call: TRBV6-1
clone_size: once
j_call: TRBJ2-7
d_call: NA
cdr3_nt: TGTGCCAGCAGTGAAGTTCTCCCCTACGAGCAGTACTTC
cdr3_aa: CASSEVLPYEQYF

v_call: TRBV2
clone_size: NA
j_call: TRBJ1-3
d_call: TRBD1
cdr3_nt: TGTGCCAGCACTCATGACAGGGCTGGAAACACCATATATTTT
cdr3_aa: CASTHDRAGNTIYF

v_call: TRBV6-6
clone_size: NA
j_call: TRBJ2-3
d_call: NA
cdr3_nt: TGTGCCAGCAGTTACCTAGCCGCAGATACGCAGTATTTT
cdr3_aa: CASSYLAADTQYF

v_call: TRBV30
clone_size: NA
j_call: TRBJ2-1
d_call: TRBD2
cdr3_nt: TGTGCCTGGAGTGTTGGGACTAGCGGGAATGAGCAGTTCTTC
cdr3_aa: CAWSVGTSGNEQFF

v_call: TRBV4-2
clone_size: NA
j_call: TRBJ2-1
d_call: TRBD2
cdr3_nt: TGTGCCAGCAGCCAGGTACTAGCGGGAGCTAACAATGAGCAGTTCTTC
cdr3_aa: CASSQVLAGANNEQFF

v_call: TRBV7-9
clone_size: NA
j_call: TRBJ2-1
d_call: NA
cdr3_nt: TGTGCCAGCAGCTGGGGGGGCTTGGGCAATGAGCAGTTCTTC
cdr3_aa: CASSWGGLGNEQFF

v_call: TRBV11-2
clone_size: NA
j_call: TRBJ2-2
d_call: NA
cdr3_nt: TGTGCCAGCAGCGTGGGCACCGGGGAGCTGTTTTTT
cdr3_aa: CASSVGTGELFF

v_call: TRBV30
clone_size: NA
j_call: TRBJ1-2
d_call: NA
cdr3_nt: TGTGCCTGGACTATAGAGGGTAACTATGGCTACACCTTC
cdr3_aa: CAWTIEGNYGYTF

v_call: TRBV4-1
clone_size: NA
j_call: TRBJ1-1
d_call: NA
cdr3_nt: TGCGCCAGCAGCCCCCGGACAGCGAACACTGAAGCTTTCTTT
cdr3_aa: CASSPRTANTEAFF